Listed here is a single T cell receptor (beta chain). Its antigen is unidentified. The sample belongs to a study of CD8 T cells in ankylosing spondylitis. Findings and caveats of the study: Significant enrichment of disease-linked clones was reportedly seen in matched ankylosing spondylitis synovial fluid. Some of these motif variants have turned up before, in reports on reactive arthritis synovial fluid and blood. CD8+ disease-linked clones were present at relatively low frequencies in blood. What seemed typical of ankylosing spondylitis blood was a TCR beta motif built from 7 or 8 highly homologous variants.

V was shortened by 3 bases and J by 0 bases, with 22 bases between the two germline ends. The CDR3 runs 19 residues. Library preparation for TCR beta used quantitative 5'-RACE with molecular barcodes. TCRdb reprocessed the 5' RACE reads via MiXCR and lists one record per CDR3 protein. The sample consists of a few hundred thousand distinct CDR3 sequences, 20% to 25% of them appearing once. The sequenced sample consisted of blood, either unsorted or a sorted T cell fraction (not recorded which). The chain couples TRBV12-3 or TRBV12-4 to TRBJ2-3; maybe TRBD2 (5 bases). This clonotype originated in a male donor with ankylosing spondylitis. CDR3 coding DNA: TGTGCCAGCAGTTTTGCAGGAGTAGCGCGGGCAGCTAGCACAGATACGCAGTATTTT. Encoded protein: CASSFAGVARAASTDTQYF.